This T cell receptor beta chain came from a study of T cell responses to AZD1222 COVID-19 vaccine. Germline V gene data show CDR1 as SGHRS and CDR2 as YFSETQ. The CDR3 consists of 15 residues. The ends were cut back, 2 bases at V and 6 bases at J, with 14 bases in the middle. Clones were sequenced by immunoSEQ multiplex PCR, and TCRdb holds only the in-frame ones, with some missing. Of 150,000 to 200,000 clones listed, 85% to 95% are singletons. Remarks on this clone: Its antigen is unknown.

General study findings and limits: Spike-specific TCR breadth and depth went up after people got two AZD1222 doses. A mostly white British donor set with more females was recruited, and clonal diversity was possibly underestimated. It was only after the peak T cell response that any repertoires were sampled. The number of AZD1222 recipients seropositive at baseline was only 5 to 7.

The chain links TRBV5-1 to TRBJ2-2; D gene ambiguous. The input for sequencing was peripheral blood, taken on day 0 of AZD1222 vaccination. The TCR comes from an adult in good health. CDR3: CASSLQGESAGELFF. CDR3 bases: TGCGCCAGCAGCTTACAAGGAGAATCGGCCGGGGAGCTGTTTTTT.